A selection of T cell receptor beta chains follows, all from one sample in a study of shared clonotypes between healthy human individuals. Using immunoSEQ multiplex PCR, the repertoire was profiled, and TCRdb retains in-frame clones only, with some absent. The repertoire holds about 2 million clones, with roughly 94% as singletons. Sample: naive CD8+ T cells sorted from blood. The receptors were sampled from a man in his late teens or twenties in good health. CDR3s include the opening cysteine and the closing phenylalanine or tryptophan. Fields, in order: clone size, V gene, J gene, D gene, CDR3 DNA, CDR3 protein. The D gene is left open where the match is weak. Clone size is shown for a subset of rows, as once, few, many or a class of expanded clone.

clone size: few
V gene: TRBV7-9
J gene: TRBJ2-7
D gene: -
CDR3 DNA: TGTGCCAGCAGCTTAGTAGGGCCCTACGAGCAGTACTTC
CDR3 protein: CASSLVGPYEQYF

clone size: -
V gene: TRBV19
J gene: TRBJ1-5
D gene: -
CDR3 DNA: TGTGCCAGTAAAGAACGGGGCAATCAGCCCCAGCATTTT
CDR3 protein: CASKERGNQPQHF

clone size: -
V gene: TRBV12-5
J gene: TRBJ2-3
D gene: -
CDR3 DNA: TGTGCTAGTGGTCCCTCGTTGACAGATACGCAGTATTTT
CDR3 protein: CASGPSLTDTQYF

clone size: -
V gene: TRBV19
J gene: TRBJ2-7
D gene: -
CDR3 DNA: TGTGCCAGTAGTATTGGGTCAGGGCCAATGGACGAGCAGTACTTC
CDR3 protein: CASSIGSGPMDEQYF

clone size: -
V gene: TRBV5-1
J gene: TRBJ2-1
D gene: TRBD1
CDR3 DNA: TGCGCCAGCAGCTCCGACAGGGGGCTGGGCAATGAGCAGTTCTTC
CDR3 protein: CASSSDRGLGNEQFF

clone size: -
V gene: TRBV27
J gene: TRBJ2-4
D gene: TRBD1
CDR3 DNA: TGTGCCAGCAGTTTAGGACAGGGCGCGACCAAAAACATTCAGTACTTC
CDR3 protein: CASSLGQGATKNIQYF

clone size: -
V gene: TRBV7-9
J gene: TRBJ2-7
D gene: -
CDR3 DNA: TGTGCCAGCAGCCCCTCGGGGTACGAGCAGTACTTC
CDR3 protein: CASSPSGYEQYF

clone size: -
V gene: TRBV6-5
J gene: TRBJ2-1
D gene: -
CDR3 DNA: TGTGCCAGCAGTTACAATCAGCTGGGGGCGGATGAGCAGTTCTTC
CDR3 protein: CASSYNQLGADEQFF

clone size: -
V gene: TRBV7-9
J gene: TRBJ2-2
D gene: -
CDR3 DNA: TGTGCCAGCAGCTCCACTGTAGGGGGGCCCGGGGAGCTGTTTTTT
CDR3 protein: CASSSTVGGPGELFF

clone size: -
V gene: TRBV4-1
J gene: TRBJ1-4
D gene: -
CDR3 DNA: TGCGCCAGCAGCCACACAGCCGGGGATGAAAAACTGTTTTTT
CDR3 protein: CASSHTAGDEKLFF

clone size: -
V gene: TRBV10-2
J gene: TRBJ2-2
D gene: TRBD1
CDR3 DNA: TGCGCCAGCAGTACAGGGGTTAACACCGGGGAGCTGTTTTTT
CDR3 protein: CASSTGVNTGELFF

clone size: -
V gene: TRBV6-5
J gene: TRBJ2-5
D gene: -
CDR3 DNA: TGTGCCAGCAGGAGGTCAGGGGAGGAGACCCAGTACTTC
CDR3 protein: CASRRSGEETQYF

clone size: -
V gene: TRBV12-5
J gene: TRBJ2-7
D gene: -
CDR3 DNA: TGTGCTAGTGGTTTGTCCAGAGACGAGCAGTACTTC
CDR3 protein: CASGLSRDEQYF

clone size: -
V gene: TRBV6-1
J gene: TRBJ1-2
D gene: -
CDR3 DNA: TGTGCCAGCAGTGACACCCTCACATGGACAGCAAACTATGGCTACACCTTC
CDR3 protein: CASSDTLTWTANYGYTF

clone size: -
V gene: TRBV27
J gene: TRBJ2-7
D gene: -
CDR3 DNA: TGTGCCAGCAGAAGTGGCAGGCCCTACGAGCAGTACTTC
CDR3 protein: CASRSGRPYEQYF

clone size: -
V gene: TRBV28
J gene: TRBJ2-7
D gene: -
CDR3 DNA: TGTGCCAGCAGTTGGGACATCTCCTACGAGCAGTACTTC
CDR3 protein: CASSWDISYEQYF

clone size: -
V gene: TRBV7-9
J gene: TRBJ2-5
D gene: -
CDR3 DNA: TGTGCCAGCAGCTTCCAGGGGAACCGGGAGACCCAGTACTTC
CDR3 protein: CASSFQGNRETQYF

clone size: -
V gene: TRBV7-9
J gene: TRBJ2-7
D gene: -
CDR3 DNA: TGTGCCAGCAGCCCACCCTTCCCTGATAGCGAGCAGTACTTC
CDR3 protein: CASSPPFPDSEQYF

clone size: -
V gene: TRBV27
J gene: TRBJ2-3
D gene: -
CDR3 DNA: TGTGCCAGCAGTTTACTTAACCCACGGGGGAGAGATACGCAGTATTTT
CDR3 protein: CASSLLNPRGRDTQYF

clone size: -
V gene: TRBV29-1
J gene: TRBJ1-2
D gene: TRBD1
CDR3 DNA: TGCAGCGTCTCAGGGGGTGAGAACTATGGCTACACCTTC
CDR3 protein: CSVSGGENYGYTF

clone size: -
V gene: TRBV7-8
J gene: TRBJ2-1
D gene: TRBD2
CDR3 DNA: TGTGCCAGCAGCTTAGAACTAGCGGGGTACAATGAGCAGTTCTTC
CDR3 protein: CASSLELAGYNEQFF

clone size: -
V gene: TRBV7-6
J gene: TRBJ2-5
D gene: TRBD2
CDR3 DNA: TGTGCCAGCAGCTTAGTAACTAGCGGCCAAGAGACCCAGTACTTC
CDR3 protein: CASSLVTSGQETQYF

clone size: -
V gene: TRBV20-1
J gene: TRBJ2-5
D gene: -
CDR3 DNA: TGCAGTGCTAGACCGCAAGAGACCCAGTACTTC
CDR3 protein: CSARPQETQYF

clone size: -
V gene: TRBV7-8
J gene: TRBJ1-3
D gene: -
CDR3 DNA: TGTGCCAGCAGCTTAGCGGAGGCCGCAAGCTCTGGAAACACCATATATTTT
CDR3 protein: CASSLAEAASSGNTIYF

clone size: -
V gene: TRBV6-5
J gene: TRBJ2-7
D gene: -
CDR3 DNA: TGTGCCAGCAAAGGGGGTTCAGCCTCCTACGAGCAGTACTTC
CDR3 protein: CASKGGSASYEQYF

clone size: -
V gene: TRBV6-5
J gene: TRBJ2-3
D gene: TRBD2
CDR3 DNA: TGTGCCAGCAGTTACGGGGGGGGGACAGATACGCAGTATTTT
CDR3 protein: CASSYGGGTDTQYF

clone size: -
V gene: TRBV30
J gene: TRBJ2-4
D gene: TRBD2
CDR3 DNA: TGTGCCTGGAGTGAGCGGGGGGGCTGGGCCAAAAACATTCAGTACTTC
CDR3 protein: CAWSERGGWAKNIQYF

clone size: -
V gene: TRBV27
J gene: TRBJ2-7
D gene: -
CDR3 DNA: TGTGCCAGCGGGGAACTAGAGAGGTCCTACGAGCAGTACTTC
CDR3 protein: CASGELERSYEQYF

clone size: -
V gene: TRBV19
J gene: TRBJ2-1
D gene: -
CDR3 DNA: TGTGCCAGTAGTATAGTGGCATCCTCCTACAATGAGCAGTTCTTC
CDR3 protein: CASSIVASSYNEQFF

clone size: -
V gene: TRBV19
J gene: TRBJ1-4
D gene: TRBD1
CDR3 DNA: TGTGCCAGTAGTGACCGGGACAGGGAGGGTGGGACTGAAAAACTGTTTTTT
CDR3 protein: CASSDRDREGGTEKLFF

clone size: -
V gene: TRBV5-6
J gene: TRBJ1-6
D gene: -
CDR3 DNA: TGTGCCAGCAACACGGACAGCTGGAATTCACCCCTCCACTTT
CDR3 protein: CASNTDSWNSPLHF

clone size: once
V gene: TRBV5-6
J gene: TRBJ2-3
D gene: TRBD2
CDR3 DNA: TGTGCCAGCAGTTCACTAGCGGGGTTCACAGATACGCAGTATTTT
CDR3 protein: CASSSLAGFTDTQYF

clone size: -
V gene: TRBV5-6
J gene: TRBJ1-1
D gene: -
CDR3 DNA: TGTGCCAGCAGCTTGGTACCGGACATGAACACTGAAGCTTTCTTT
CDR3 protein: CASSLVPDMNTEAFF

clone size: -
V gene: TRBV29-1
J gene: TRBJ2-7
D gene: -
CDR3 DNA: TGCAGCGTTTCTCCCTTCTTCTCCTACGAGCAGTACTTC
CDR3 protein: CSVSPFFSYEQYF

clone size: few
V gene: TRBV15
J gene: TRBJ2-7
D gene: -
CDR3 DNA: TGTGCCACCAGCAGAGATGGGTACGAGCAGTACTTC
CDR3 protein: CATSRDGYEQYF

clone size: -
V gene: TRBV6-1
J gene: TRBJ1-2
D gene: -
CDR3 DNA: TGTGCCAGCAGTGAAGTGGCTAACTATGGCTACACCTTC
CDR3 protein: CASSEVANYGYTF

clone size: -
V gene: TRBV6-1
J gene: TRBJ1-4
D gene: TRBD1
CDR3 DNA: TGTGCCAGCAGTATTCTGACAGGGTGGAATGAAAAACTGTTTTTT
CDR3 protein: CASSILTGWNEKLFF

clone size: -
V gene: TRBV15
J gene: TRBJ2-2
D gene: TRBD1
CDR3 DNA: TGTGCCACCAGCATTAAAGACAGGGGGCGTAACACCGGGGAGCTGTTTTTT
CDR3 protein: CATSIKDRGRNTGELFF

clone size: -
V gene: TRBV10-1
J gene: TRBJ2-1
D gene: TRBD1
CDR3 DNA: TGCGCCAGCAGTGACGATACAGGGGCCTACAATGAGCAGTTCTTC
CDR3 protein: CASSDDTGAYNEQFF

clone size: -
V gene: TRBV7-7
J gene: TRBJ2-3
D gene: TRBD1
CDR3 DNA: TGTGCTAGCAGCTTAACGACAGGGGGCGCAGATACGCAGTATTTT
CDR3 protein: CASSLTTGGADTQYF